This TCR beta chain appears in the sequencing data of a study of blood T cells in healthy people across ages. Study results and caveats: Strong correlation existed between TCR beta diversity and naive T cell percentage. The recorded TCR beta diversity per million T cells decreased in a roughly linear manner with age. More naive CD4+ cells and higher diversity marked long-lived donors relative to aged donors.

Using a J-beta primer mix together with a sample-barcoded 5' primer, a second PCR was run for roughly 6 to 12 cycles. From the 5' RACE reads, TCRdb called clonotypes with MiXCR, one entry per CDR3 protein. The sample includes 800,000 to 950,000 distinct CDR3 sequences, roughly 28% of them seen just once. Comments on this clonotype: Its antigen is unidentified. A much bigger clone sits one base away, suggesting this may be a read error.

The data also belong to a second study, concerning T cells of mothers and their children.

The sequenced sample was blood. This receptor was taken from a woman aged 40 to 50 in good health.

The CDR3 loop reads CASSVEGLARGFPEDEQFF. The CDR3 DNA is TGTGCCAGCAGCGTAGAAGGGCTAGCGAGGGGGTTCCCCGAGGATGAGCAGTTCTTC. The chain couples TRBV9 to TRBJ2-1; D might be TRBD1 or TRBD2, each matching 6 bases. CDR3 length: 19 residues. In germline, CDR1 is SGDLS, CDR2 YYNGEE. Between the trimmed V and J ends, which lost 0 bases and 8 bases, there was a span of 27 bases.